This TCR beta chain was sequenced for a study of long-term antiretroviral therapy in people with HIV. Sequencing used immunoSEQ v3.0 at survey level. Data came from immunoSEQ multiplex PCR; TCRdb stores just in-frame clones and leaves some out. The data show about 22,000 clones, with just over 85% seen just once and 4% to 5% held by the top ten. Study-level points and caveats: Drawn between about 2004 and 2017, the blood was possibly obtained under older ART regimens. Relative to transplant donor controls, diversity remained lower despite increasing after ART. HIV repertoires spanned tighter CDR3 length ranges than controls did.

Worth noting for this clone: Its specificity is unknown.

The sample was unsorted PBMCs, taken 1.3 years after starting antiretroviral therapy. The sequence came from a man in his 60s with HIV.

The CDR3 DNA reads TGTGCCAGCAGCCCTACCAGGGGACGGACCGGGGAGCTGTTTTTT. The encoded protein is CASSPTRGRTGELFF. This chain links TRBV27 with TRBJ2-2; a weak D match, TRBD1 (6 bases). CDR1 is MNHEY and CDR2 is SMNVEV in the germline V gene (reference sequence). V shed 6 bases and J shed 5 bases, with 16 bases lying between them. The CDR3 totals 15 residues.